The TCR beta chain described here comes from a study of cytomegalovirus exposure and HLA in healthy donors. Study-wide background: Of the donors genotyped, some 400 in all, 65% to 90% fell in the Caucasian-associated ancestry cluster. Study-wide results and caveats: Some public TCRs appeared in many individuals, while most sequences were rare. Cytomegalovirus-associated TCR beta chains were listed, numbering around 150.

In germline, CDR1 is MNHNS, CDR2 SASEGT. J lost 4 bases, V lost 8 bases, and 9 bases had no gene match. This CDR3 has 14 amino acids. The primer mix had 60 Vbeta and 13 Jbeta primers. As originally analysed: Later reanalysis found 75 million to 95 million unique TCR beta chains, approximately 11 million of them shared. This table comes from immunoSEQ multiplex PCR, and its TCRdb copy is limited to in-frame clones, with some not included. V and J calls plus clone size are reproduced from that table; the DNA served to infer D and trimming. The sample has 160,000 or so clones, more than 65% seen once. Points on this clone: Antigen unknown.

The sequence came from a man aged 45-65 years in good health and CMV-seropositive. Sequenced material: PBMCs. The V and J genes are TRBV6-1 and TRBJ1-1, with 8 positions matching TRBD1. The CDR3 DNA follows: TGTGCCAGCGGGGGACAGGCGTTGACCACTGAAGCTTTCTTT. Translating gives CASGGQALTTEAFF.